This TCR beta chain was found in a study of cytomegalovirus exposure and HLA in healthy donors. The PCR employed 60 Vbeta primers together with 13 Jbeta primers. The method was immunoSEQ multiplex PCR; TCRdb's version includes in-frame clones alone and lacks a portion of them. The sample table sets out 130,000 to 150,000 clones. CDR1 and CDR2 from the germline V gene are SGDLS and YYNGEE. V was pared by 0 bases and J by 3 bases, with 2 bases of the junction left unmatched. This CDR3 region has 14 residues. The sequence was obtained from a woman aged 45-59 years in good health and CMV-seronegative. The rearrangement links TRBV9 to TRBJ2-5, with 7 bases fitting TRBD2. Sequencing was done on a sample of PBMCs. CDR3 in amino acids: CASSVGSGEETQYF. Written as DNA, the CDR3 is TGTGCCAGCAGCGTAGGCAGCGGGGAAGAGACCCAGTACTTC.